This record covers a single TCR beta chain. Antigen specificity is unknown. Treatment meaning: oral pan-JAK inhibitor, 5-10 mg twice daily. The germline CDR1 and CDR2 sequences are MNHNY and SVGAGI (reference sequence). The CDR3 is 15 residues long. The V gene lost 0 bases and the J gene lost 6 bases, with 14 bases spanning the gap. These data come from a study of CD8+ T cells in alopecia areata. Notes on the study in general: Links between baseline CD8+ expansion and response need larger treated cohorts. Relative to mice, TCR sharing across patients was less clear, a difference possibly HLA-related. In scalp, tofacitinib significantly decreased clonality and expanded CD8+ clones among the top 100. Persistence during tofacitinib was seen for many expanded lesional clones in scalp and blood.

Sequencing templates came from extracted RNA that was reverse transcribed into cDNA. This table comes from immunoSEQ multiplex PCR, and its TCRdb copy is limited to in-frame clones, with some not included. Of approximately 210,000 clones listed, under 80% are singletons. This receptor was taken from a human donor with alopecia areata. The chain recombines TRBV6-6 with TRBJ1-2, with D possibly matching TRBD1 (6 bases). Here the sequenced sample was CD4+ T cells sorted from blood, taken around week 47, from a patient treated with tofacitinib. The CDR3 sequence: CASSYSSGGADGYTF. The CDR3 region has the DNA TGTGCCAGCAGTTACTCGTCCGGGGGCGCGGATGGCTACACCTTC.